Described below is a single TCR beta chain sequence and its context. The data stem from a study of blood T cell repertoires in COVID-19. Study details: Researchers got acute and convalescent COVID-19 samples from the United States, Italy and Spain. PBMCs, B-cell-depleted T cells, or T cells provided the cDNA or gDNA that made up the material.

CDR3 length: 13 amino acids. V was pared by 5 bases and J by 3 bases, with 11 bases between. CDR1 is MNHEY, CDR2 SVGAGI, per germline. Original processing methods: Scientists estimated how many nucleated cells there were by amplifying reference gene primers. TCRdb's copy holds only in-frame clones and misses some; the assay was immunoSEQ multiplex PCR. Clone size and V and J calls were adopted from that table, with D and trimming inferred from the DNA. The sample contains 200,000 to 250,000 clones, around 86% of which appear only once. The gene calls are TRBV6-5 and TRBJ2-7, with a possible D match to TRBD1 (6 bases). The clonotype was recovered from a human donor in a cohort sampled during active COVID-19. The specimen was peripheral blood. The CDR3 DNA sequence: TGTGCCAGCAGTCCCGGGACACTCTACGAGCAGTACTTC. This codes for CASSPGTLYEQYF.